One sample yielded the 11 T cell receptor beta chains listed below, sequenced in a study of T cells in Graves' hyperthyroidism and ophthalmopathy. Researchers amplified the TCR beta CDR3 regions from RNA transcripts. The TCR CDR3 first-round RT-PCR relied on the HTBI primer set. One entry per CDR3 protein results from TCRdb running MiXCR on the multiplex PCR reads. Here the sample spans under 350,000 distinct CDR3 sequences, around 13% being singletons. The sequenced sample was blood. These receptors all come from a woman in her thirties or forties with Graves' hyperthyroidism.

This clonotype was seen ten or more times. J is TRBJ1-4 and V is TRBV4-1; a possible D gene is TRBD1 (6 bases). The germline gives CDR1 MGHRA, CDR2 YSYEKL. This CDR3 has 14 residues. V gave up 4 bases and J gave up 5 bases, with 11 bases separating them. CDR3 sequence (DNA): TGCGCCAGCAGCCGACAGGTCTTAAATGAAAAACTGTTTTTT. Translating it yields CASSRQVLNEKLFF.

This clonotype was seen many times. The V gene is TRBV29-1, the J gene TRBJ1-1; 11 bases align to TRBD1. CDR3 length: 14 amino acids. Germline-derived CDR1 and CDR2 are SQVTM and ANQGSEA. V trimming: 2 bases; J trimming: 4 bases; junction bases outside the gene matches: 3. The CDR3 loop is CSVERTGGLTEAFF. The CDR3 DNA is TGCAGCGTTGAAAGGACAGGGGGCCTCACTGAAGCTTTCTTT.

There are many counts of this clonotype. The chain combines TRBV7-8 with TRBJ1-2, with D possibly being TRBD1 (5 bases). Trimming stripped 1 base from V and 4 bases from J, with 13 bases between. The CDR3 has 15 residues. Germline V gene lookup returns CDR1 SGHVS and CDR2 FQNEAQ. CDR3 bases: TGTGCCAGCAGCTTAGAAGTAGGGGCTAGCTATGGCTACACCTTC. Residues: CASSLEVGASYGYTF.

The chain has TRBV6-1 and TRBJ1-5, with D uncertain. CDR3 size: 15 residues. Germline lookup yields CDR1 MNHNS and CDR2 SASEGT. Trimming shortened V by 8 bases and J by 0 bases, and 14 bases separated the two germline ends. CDR3 loop: CASRPSADSNQPQHF. In DNA form, the CDR3 reads TGTGCCAGCCGTCCGAGTGCGGATAGCAATCAGCCCCAGCATTTT.

This clonotype was seen a few times. V is TRBV25-1 and J is TRBJ2-3, with a possible D match to TRBD2 (5 bases). Germline CDR1 MGHDK, CDR2 SYGVNS. Trimming left V 0 bases short and J 3 bases short, with 10 bases between. The CDR3 totals 15 residues. The CDR3 loop is CASSEYVRATDTQYF. CDR3 coding DNA: TGTGCCAGCAGTGAATATGTGAGGGCGACAGATACGCAGTATTTT.

This clonotype was counted at least ten times. This rearrangement joins TRBV4-1 to TRBJ1-1; the D gene is possibly TRBD1 (5 bases). The CDR3 is made up of 12 amino acids. The germline V gene has CDR1 MGHRA and CDR2 YSYEKL. The germline V and J ends were trimmed by 4 bases and 8 bases, with 11 bases remaining between them. The CDR3 nucleotides are TGCGCCAGCAGCCCCGGGACCCCGGAAGCTTTCTTT. It translates to CASSPGTPEAFF.

This clonotype has only a few counts. The chain joins TRBV7-9 to TRBJ2-1; D may be TRBD2 (5 bases). Trimming took 0 bases from V and 1 from J, leaving 10 bases between them. Germline assignment: CDR1 SEHNR and CDR2 FQNEAQ (reference sequence). CDR3 length equals 16 residues. Written as DNA, the CDR3 is TGTGCCAGCAGCTTAGCCAGCGGACCTTCCTACAATGAGCAGTTCTTC. Protein sequence: CASSLASGPSYNEQFF.

This clonotype came up many times. The genes are TRBV11-2 and TRBJ1-1, with D uncertain. The CDR3 extends over 13 amino acids. Deletions cut 3 bases from V and 2 bases from J, with 7 bases between. The germline V gene encodes CDR1 SGHAT and CDR2 FQNNGV. CDR3 sequence: CASSFHQNTEAFF. DNA of the CDR3: TGTGCCAGCAGCTTTCACCAAAACACTGAAGCTTTCTTT.

This clonotype appeared many times. The chain links TRBV7-2 to TRBJ2-5; D possibly corresponds to TRBD1 (6 bases). Germline CDR1 reads SGHTA; CDR2 reads FQGNSA. This CDR3 has 14 residues. V was shortened by 5 bases and J by 0 bases, with 10 bases between the two germline ends. CDR3 residues: CASSPQGYQETQYF. CDR3 bases: TGTGCCAGCAGCCCCCAGGGGTACCAAGAGACCCAGTACTTC.

The chain is built from TRBV7-2 and TRBJ2-3; a weak D match, TRBD2 (6 bases). Trimming took 8 bases from V and 3 from J, leaving 12 bases between them. The CDR3 is 13 residues long. CDR1 and CDR2 (germline): SGHTA, FQGNSA. The CDR3 DNA is TGTGCCAGCGGGAAGGCGGGGACAGATACGCAGTATTTT. Translating it yields CASGKAGTDTQYF.

This clonotype was observed at least ten times. CDR3 sequence: CASSLALTGGQETQYF. The CDR3 DNA reads as TGTGCCAGCAGCTTAGCGTTAACAGGGGGACAAGAGACCCAGTACTTC. This chain connects TRBV7-2 to TRBJ2-5; 8 bases match TRBD1. This CDR3 has 16 amino acids. V lost 0 bases, J lost 2 bases, and 5 bases stayed unmatched. CDR1 is SGHTA, CDR2 FQGNSA, per germline.